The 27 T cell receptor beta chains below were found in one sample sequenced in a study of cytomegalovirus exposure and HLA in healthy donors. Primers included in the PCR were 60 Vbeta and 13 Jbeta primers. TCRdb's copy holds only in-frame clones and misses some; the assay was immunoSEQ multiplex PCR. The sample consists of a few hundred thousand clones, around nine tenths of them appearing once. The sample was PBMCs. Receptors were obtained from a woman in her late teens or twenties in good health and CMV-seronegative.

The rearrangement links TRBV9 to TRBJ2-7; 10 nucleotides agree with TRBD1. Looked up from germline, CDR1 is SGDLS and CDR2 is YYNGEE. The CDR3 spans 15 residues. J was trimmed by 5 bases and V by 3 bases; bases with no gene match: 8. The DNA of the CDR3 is TGTGCCAGCAGCGGAGAGACAGGGGGCGTTGACGAGCAGTACTTC. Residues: CASSGETGGVDEQYF.

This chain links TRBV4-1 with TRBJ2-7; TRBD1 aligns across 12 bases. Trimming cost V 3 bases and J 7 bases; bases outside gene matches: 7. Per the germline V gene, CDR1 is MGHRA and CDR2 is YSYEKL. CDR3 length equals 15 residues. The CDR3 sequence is CASSHPGQGAREQYF. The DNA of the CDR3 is TGCGCCAGCAGCCACCCGGGACAGGGGGCGCGGGAGCAGTACTTC.

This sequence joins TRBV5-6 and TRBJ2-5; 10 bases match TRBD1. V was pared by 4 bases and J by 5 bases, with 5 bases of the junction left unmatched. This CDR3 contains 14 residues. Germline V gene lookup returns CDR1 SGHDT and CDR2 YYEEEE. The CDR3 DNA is TGTGCCAGCAGCCTAGACAGGGGGCGGGAGACCCAGTACTTC. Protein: CASSLDRGRETQYF.

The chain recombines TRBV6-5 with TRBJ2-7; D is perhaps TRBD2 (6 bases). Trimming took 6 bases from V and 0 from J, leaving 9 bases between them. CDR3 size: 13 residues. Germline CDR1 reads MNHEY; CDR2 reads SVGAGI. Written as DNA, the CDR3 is TGTGCCAGCAGGGGAGGTCACTCCTACGAGCAGTACTTC. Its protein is CASRGGHSYEQYF.

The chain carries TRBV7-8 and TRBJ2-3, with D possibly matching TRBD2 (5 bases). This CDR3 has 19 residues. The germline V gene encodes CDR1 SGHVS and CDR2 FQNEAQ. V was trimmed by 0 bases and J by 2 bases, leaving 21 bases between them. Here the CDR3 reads CASSLAVILTRLSTDTQYF. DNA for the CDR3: TGTGCCAGCAGCTTAGCGGTTATACTTACCCGACTATCCACAGATACGCAGTATTTT. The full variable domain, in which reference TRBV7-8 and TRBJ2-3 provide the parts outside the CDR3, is GAGVSQSPRYKVAKRGQDVALRCDPISGHVSLFWYQQALGQGPEFLTYFQNEAQLDKSGLPSDRFFAERPEGSVSTLKIQRTQQEDSAVYLCASSLAVILTRLSTDTQYFGPGTRLTVL.

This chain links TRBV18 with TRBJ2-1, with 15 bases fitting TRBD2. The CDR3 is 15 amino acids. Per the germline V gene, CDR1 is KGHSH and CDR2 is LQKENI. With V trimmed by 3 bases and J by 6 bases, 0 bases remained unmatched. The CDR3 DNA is TGTGCCAGCTCACCGGGACTAGCGGGGGGCAATGAGCAGTTCTTC. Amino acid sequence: CASSPGLAGGNEQFF.

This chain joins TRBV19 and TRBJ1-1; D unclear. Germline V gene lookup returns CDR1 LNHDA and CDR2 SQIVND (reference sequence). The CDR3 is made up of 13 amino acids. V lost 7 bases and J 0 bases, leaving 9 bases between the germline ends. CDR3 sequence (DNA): TGTGCCAGTAACCCAACAGTGAACACTGAAGCTTTCTTT. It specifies CASNPTVNTEAFF. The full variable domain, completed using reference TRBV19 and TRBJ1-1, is DGGITQSPKYLFRKEGQNVTLSCEQNLNHDAMYWYRQDPGQGLRLIYYSQIVNDFQKGDIAEGYSVSREKKESFPLTVTSAQKNPTAFYLCASNPTVNTEAFFGQGTRLTVV.

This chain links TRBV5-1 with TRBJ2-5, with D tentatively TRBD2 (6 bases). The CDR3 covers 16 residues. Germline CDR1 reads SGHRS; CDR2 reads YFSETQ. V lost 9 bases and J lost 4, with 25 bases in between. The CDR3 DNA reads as TGCGCCACCCAAATTGGGACTGGGCGGTCTGGAGAGACCCAGTACTTC. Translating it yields CATQIGTGRSGETQYF.

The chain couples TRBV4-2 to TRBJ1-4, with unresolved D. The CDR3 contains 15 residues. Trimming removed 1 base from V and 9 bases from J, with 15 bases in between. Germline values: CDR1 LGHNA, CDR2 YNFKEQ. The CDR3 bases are TGTGCCAGCAGCCAAGTTGGGGTGGGAGCGCAAAAACTGTTTTTT. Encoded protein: CASSQVGVGAQKLFF.

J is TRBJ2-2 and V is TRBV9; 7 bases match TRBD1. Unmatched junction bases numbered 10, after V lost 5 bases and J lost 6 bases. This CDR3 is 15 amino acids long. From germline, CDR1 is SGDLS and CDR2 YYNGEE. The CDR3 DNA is TGTGCCAGCAGTCGACAGGGAAAGGTTCCCGGGGAGCTGTTTTTT. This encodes CASSRQGKVPGELFF.

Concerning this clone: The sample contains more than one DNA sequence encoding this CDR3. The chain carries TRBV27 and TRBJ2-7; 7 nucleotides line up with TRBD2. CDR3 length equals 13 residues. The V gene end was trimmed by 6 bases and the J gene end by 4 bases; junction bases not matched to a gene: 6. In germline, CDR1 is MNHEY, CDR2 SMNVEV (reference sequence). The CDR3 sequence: CASSRREGYEQYF. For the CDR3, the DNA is TGTGCCAGCAGCAGGAGGGAGGGTTACGAGCAGTACTTC.

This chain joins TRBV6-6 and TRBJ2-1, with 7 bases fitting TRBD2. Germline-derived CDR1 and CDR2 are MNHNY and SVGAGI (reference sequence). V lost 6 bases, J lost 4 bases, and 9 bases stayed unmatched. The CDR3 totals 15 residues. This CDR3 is CASREREEGYNEQFF. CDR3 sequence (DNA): TGTGCCAGCAGGGAACGGGAGGAGGGGTACAATGAGCAGTTCTTC.

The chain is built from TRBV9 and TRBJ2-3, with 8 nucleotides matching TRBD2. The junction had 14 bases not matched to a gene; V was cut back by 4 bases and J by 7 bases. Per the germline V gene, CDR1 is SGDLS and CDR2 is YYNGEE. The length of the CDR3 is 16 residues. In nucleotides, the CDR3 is TGTGCCAGCAGCACCCCCCCCACTAGCGGAGGGCATACGCAGTATTTT. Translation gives CASSTPPTSGGHTQYF.

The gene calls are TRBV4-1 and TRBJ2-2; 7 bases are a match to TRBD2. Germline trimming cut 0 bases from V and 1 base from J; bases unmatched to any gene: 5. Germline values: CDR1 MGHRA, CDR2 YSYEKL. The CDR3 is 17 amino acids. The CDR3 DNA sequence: TGCGCCAGCAGCCAAGATGTTAGCGGGCTGAACACCGGGGAGCTGTTTTTT. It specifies CASSQDVSGLNTGELFF.

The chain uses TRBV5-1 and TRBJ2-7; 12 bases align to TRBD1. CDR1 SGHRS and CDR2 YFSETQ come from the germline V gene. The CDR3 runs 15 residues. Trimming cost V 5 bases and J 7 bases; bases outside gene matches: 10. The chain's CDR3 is CASRTGTGGAREQYF. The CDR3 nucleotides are TGCGCCAGCAGAACCGGGACAGGGGGCGCGAGGGAGCAGTACTTC.

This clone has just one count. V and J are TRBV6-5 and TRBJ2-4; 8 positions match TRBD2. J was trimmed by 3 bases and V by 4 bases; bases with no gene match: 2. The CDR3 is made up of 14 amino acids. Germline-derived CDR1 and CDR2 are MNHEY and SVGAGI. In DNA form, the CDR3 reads TGTGCCAGCAGTTCGGGGGGGGGCAAAAACATTCAGTACTTC. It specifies CASSSGGGKNIQYF.

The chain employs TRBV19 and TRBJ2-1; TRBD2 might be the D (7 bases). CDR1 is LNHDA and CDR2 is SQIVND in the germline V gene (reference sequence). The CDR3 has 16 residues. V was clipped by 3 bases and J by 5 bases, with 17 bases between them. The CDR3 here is CASSMLRGRGNNEQFF. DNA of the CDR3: TGTGCCAGTAGTATGTTACGGGGGAGGGGGAACAATGAGCAGTTCTTC.

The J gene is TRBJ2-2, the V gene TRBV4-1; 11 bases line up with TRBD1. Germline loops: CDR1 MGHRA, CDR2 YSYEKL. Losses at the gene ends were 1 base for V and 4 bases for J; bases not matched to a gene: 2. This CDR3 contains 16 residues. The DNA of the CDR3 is TGCGCCAGCAGCCAAGCCGGGACAGGGGGCACCGGGGAGCTGTTTTTT. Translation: CASSQAGTGGTGELFF.

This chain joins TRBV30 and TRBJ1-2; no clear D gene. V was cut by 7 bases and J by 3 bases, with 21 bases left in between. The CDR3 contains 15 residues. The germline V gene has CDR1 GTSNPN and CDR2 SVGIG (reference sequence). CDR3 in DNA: TGTGCCTTCACAAGCGCAGCCCTACCCCACTATGGCTACACCTTC. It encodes CAFTSAALPHYGYTF.

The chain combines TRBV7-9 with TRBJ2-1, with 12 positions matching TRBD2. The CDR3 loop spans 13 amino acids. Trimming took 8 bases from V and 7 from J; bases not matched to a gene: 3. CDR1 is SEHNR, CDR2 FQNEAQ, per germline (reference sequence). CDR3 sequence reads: CASGLAGGNEQFF. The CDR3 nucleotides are TGTGCCAGCGGCCTAGCGGGGGGGAATGAGCAGTTCTTC. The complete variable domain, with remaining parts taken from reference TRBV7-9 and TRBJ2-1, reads DTGVSQNPRHKITKRGQNVTFRCDPISEHNRLYWYRQTLGQGPEFLTYFQNEAQLEKSRLLSDRFSAERPKGSFSTLEIQRTEQGDSAMYLCASGLAGGNEQFFGPGTRLTVL.

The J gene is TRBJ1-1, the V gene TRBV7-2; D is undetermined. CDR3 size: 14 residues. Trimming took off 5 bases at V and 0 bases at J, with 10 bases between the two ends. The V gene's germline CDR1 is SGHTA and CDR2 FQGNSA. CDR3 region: CASSAGLLNTEAFF. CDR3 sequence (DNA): TGTGCCAGCAGCGCGGGATTATTGAACACTGAAGCTTTCTTT.

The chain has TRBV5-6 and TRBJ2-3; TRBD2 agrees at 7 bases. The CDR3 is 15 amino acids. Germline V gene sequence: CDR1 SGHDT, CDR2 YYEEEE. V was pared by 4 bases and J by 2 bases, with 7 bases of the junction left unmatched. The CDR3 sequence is CASSDTSANTDTQYF. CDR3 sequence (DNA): TGTGCCAGCAGCGATACTAGCGCCAACACAGATACGCAGTATTTT.

The CDR3 DNA follows: TGTGCCAGCAGCTTAGAACGACAGGGTTCGGTCTACGAGCAGTACTTC. This encodes CASSLERQGSVYEQYF. The V and J genes are TRBV7-8 and TRBJ2-7; 7 bases are a match to TRBD1. The CDR3 totals 16 residues. Trimming removed 1 base from V and 3 bases from J; junction bases left unmatched: 9. Per germline, CDR1 SGHVS and CDR2 FQNEAQ.

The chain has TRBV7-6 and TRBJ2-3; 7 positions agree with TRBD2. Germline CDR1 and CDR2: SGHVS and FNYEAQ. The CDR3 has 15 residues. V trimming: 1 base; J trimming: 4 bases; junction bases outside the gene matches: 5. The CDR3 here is CASSLEAGAADTQYF. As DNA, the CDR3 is TGTGCCAGCAGCTTAGAGGCGGGAGCGGCAGATACGCAGTATTTT.

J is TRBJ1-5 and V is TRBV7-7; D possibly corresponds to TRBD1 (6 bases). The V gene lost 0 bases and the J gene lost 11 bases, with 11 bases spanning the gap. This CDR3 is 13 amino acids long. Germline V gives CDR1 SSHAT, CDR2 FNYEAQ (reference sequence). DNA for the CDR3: TGTGCCAGCAGCTTAGCGGAGGGGGGGGCCCAGCATTTT. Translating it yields CASSLAEGGAQHF. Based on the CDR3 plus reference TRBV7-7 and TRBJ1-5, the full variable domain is GAGVSQSPRYKVTKRGQDVTLRCDPISSHATLYWYQQALGQGPEFLTYFNYEAQPDKSGLPSDRFSAERPEGSISTLTIQRTEQRDSAMYRCASSLAEGGAQHFGDGTRLSIL.

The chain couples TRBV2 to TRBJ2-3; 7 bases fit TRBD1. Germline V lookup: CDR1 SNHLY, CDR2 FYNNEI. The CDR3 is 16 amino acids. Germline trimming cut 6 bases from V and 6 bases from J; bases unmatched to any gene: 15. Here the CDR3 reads CASRESRGFRQDTQYF. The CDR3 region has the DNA TGTGCCAGCAGGGAGTCCAGGGGGTTCCGTCAGGATACGCAGTATTTT.

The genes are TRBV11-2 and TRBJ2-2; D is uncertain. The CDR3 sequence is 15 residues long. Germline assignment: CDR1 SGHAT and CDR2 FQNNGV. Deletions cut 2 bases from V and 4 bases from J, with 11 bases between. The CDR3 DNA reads TGTGCCAGCAGCTTATCCAGTCTAGGCACCGGGGAGCTGTTTTTT. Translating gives CASSLSSLGTGELFF.